The 20 T cell receptor beta chains given below trace back to one sample, sequenced in a study of blood T cell repertoires in COVID-19. Assay: immunoSEQ multiplex PCR; the TCRdb copy retains only in-frame clones and omits some. Here the sample spans around 270,000 clones, around nine tenths being singletons. Sequenced: peripheral blood. The receptors come from a man aged 40-49 years who had recovered from COVID-19.

This chain uses TRBV21-1 with TRBJ1-5. TRBV21-1 is a known pseudogene. This CDR3 has 16 amino acids. The CDR3 reads CASSKGGEEGNQPQHF. CDR3 bases: TGTGCCAGCAGCAAGGGAGGGGAGGAGGGCAATCAGCCCCAGCATTTT.

This clone was found a few times. A read error may account for a junction end that differs from germline. The chain couples TRBV7-9 to TRBJ2-7; 11 bases agree with TRBD1. CDR3 length equals 11 residues. Per the germline V gene, CDR1 is SEHNR and CDR2 is FQNEAQ (reference sequence). CDR3 protein: CASSPGQGAHF. CDR3 nucleotide sequence: TGTGCCAGCAGCCCAGGACAGGGGGCTCACTTC.

The chain is built from TRBV7-9 and TRBJ2-3; no definite D call. The CDR3 has 13 amino acids. CDR1 is SEHNR and CDR2 is FQNEAQ in the germline V gene (reference sequence). CDR3 nucleotide sequence: TGTGCAATCAGTCAACCCCCCACAGATACGCAGTATTTT. Amino acids: CAISQPPTDTQYF.

J is TRBJ2-2 and V is TRBV4-3; D may be TRBD1 (5 bases). This CDR3 has 16 amino acids. With 3 bases removed from V and 5 bases from J, the gap between germline ends came to 16 bases. The germline V gene encodes CDR1 LGHNA and CDR2 YSLEER. CDR3 DNA sequence: TGCGCCAGCAGCCACCAGTCCAGGGATAGAACCGGGGAGCTGTTTTTT. Protein sequence: CASSHQSRDRTGELFF.

This clone was counted between two and nine times. The V gene is TRBV12-3 or TRBV12-4, the J gene TRBJ1-4, with D perhaps matching TRBD1 (5 bases). V dropped 7 bases and J dropped 7 bases, with 13 bases sitting between them. The CDR3 covers 13 residues. The CDR3 DNA follows: TGTGCCAGCACCCCTTACGGGGGTGAAAAACTGTTTTTT. It translates to CASTPYGGEKLFF.

The J gene is TRBJ2-7, the V gene TRBV5-1; a possible D gene is TRBD1 (5 bases). V lost 4 bases and J 3 bases, leaving 11 bases between the germline ends. This CDR3 has 13 residues. Germline CDR1 SGHRS, CDR2 YFSETQ. CDR3 sequence (DNA): TGCGCCAGCAGCCGCGGACATAACTACGAGCAGTACTTC. Translating it yields CASSRGHNYEQYF.

In DNA form, the CDR3 reads TGTGCCAGCAGCCCAGAGCCGGGACTAGCGGGAGGCTACGAGCAGTACTTC. Protein product: CASSPEPGLAGGYEQYF. The chain joins TRBV7-9 to TRBJ2-7; 15 positions agree with TRBD2. The CDR3 has 17 amino acids. Germline CDR1 and CDR2: SEHNR and FQNEAQ (reference sequence). The trim removed 5 bases at V and 3 bases at J, leaving 8 bases unmatched.

Here the CDR3 reads CASSGQGPRGSGNTIYF. The CDR3 DNA is TGTGCCAGCAGCGGACAGGGGCCGAGGGGCTCTGGAAACACCATATATTTT. This rearrangement joins TRBV9 to TRBJ1-3; the match to TRBD1 covers 8 bases. This CDR3 spans 17 amino acids. The V and J ends lost 3 bases and 0 bases, in that order; junction bases with no gene match: 8. Germline V gene lookup returns CDR1 SGDLS and CDR2 YYNGEE.

The chain links TRBV30 to TRBJ2-7; 8 nucleotides line up with TRBD1. This CDR3 is 15 amino acids long. V was pared by 3 bases and J by 0 bases, with 7 bases of the junction left unmatched. Per the germline V gene, CDR1 is GTSNPN and CDR2 is SVGIG (reference sequence). The DNA for the CDR3 is TGTGCCTGGAGAGTGACAGGGGCCCACTCCTACGAGCAGTACTTC. It is translated as CAWRVTGAHSYEQYF.

This chain connects TRBV2 to TRBJ1-3; TRBD1 matches 8 bases. Trimming removed 4 bases from V and 4 bases from J; junction bases left unmatched: 3. CDR3 size: 14 residues. Germline V CDR1 and CDR2: SNHLY, FYNNEI. Written as DNA, the CDR3 is TGTGCCAGCAGTGGGACAGGGCAGGGAAACACCATATATTTT. As protein: CASSGTGQGNTIYF.

The gene calls are TRBV2 and TRBJ1-6, with D possibly TRBD1 on 5 matching bases. The CDR3 totals 13 residues. Germline CDR1 and CDR2: SNHLY and FYNNEI. The V and J ends lost 6 bases and 9 bases respectively, with 12 bases between them. The CDR3: CASRRDPISPLHF. CDR3 DNA sequence: TGTGCCAGCAGGCGGGACCCAATTTCACCCCTCCACTTT. Based on the CDR3 plus reference TRBV2 and TRBJ1-6, the full variable domain is EPEVTQTPSHQVTQMGQEVILRCVPISNHLYFYWYRQILGQKVEFLVSFYNNEISEKSEIFDDQFSVERPDGSNFTLKIRSTKLEDSAMYFCASRRDPISPLHFGNGTRLTVT.

The chain carries TRBV5-1 and TRBJ1-4; TRBD1 agrees at 7 bases. Unmatched junction bases numbered 5, after V lost 4 bases and J lost 8 bases. The CDR3 consists of 13 residues. The germline V gene encodes CDR1 SGHRS and CDR2 YFSETQ. As DNA, the CDR3 is TGCGCCAGCAGCCCCGGGACAGTAGAAAAACTGTTTTTT. Translating it yields CASSPGTVEKLFF. Full variable domain (missing parts from reference TRBV5-1 and TRBJ1-4): KAGVTQTPRYLIKTRGQQVTLSCSPISGHRSVSWYQQTPGQGLQFLFEYFSETQRNKGNFPGRFSGRQFSNSRSEMNVSTLELGDSALYLCASSPGTVEKLFFGSGTQLSVL.

V and J are TRBV6-5 and TRBJ2-1; 7 positions agree with TRBD2. The CDR3 consists of 12 residues. From germline, CDR1 is MNHEY and CDR2 SVGAGI. J lost 9 bases, V lost 5 bases, and 4 bases had no gene match. DNA of the CDR3: TGTGCCAGCAGTCGGGGGACTACTGAGCAGTTCTTC. It encodes CASSRGTTEQFF.

The chain joins TRBV18 to TRBJ2-1; 8 positions agree with TRBD1. Germline loops: CDR1 KGHSH, CDR2 LQKENI. Trimming took 4 bases from V and 14 from J; bases not matched to a gene: 7. There are 12 residues in the CDR3. CDR3 nucleotide sequence: TGTGCCAGCTCACAGCCGGCAGGGGGCAAGTTCTTC. Its protein product is CASSQPAGGKFF.

V is TRBV20-1 and J is TRBJ1-4, with TRBD1 as a possible D gene (6 bases). Germline assignment: CDR1 DFQATT and CDR2 SNEGSKA (reference sequence). V shed 3 bases and J shed 8 bases, with 25 bases lying between them. This CDR3 is 17 amino acids long. This CDR3 reads CSASLSGGRSAPEKLFF. Written as DNA, the CDR3 is TGCAGTGCTAGTTTATCCGGGGGGCGTTCGGCGCCAGAAAAACTGTTTTTT.

The chain links TRBV19 to TRBJ1-1; perhaps TRBD1 as D (5 bases). The CDR3 totals 14 residues. Trimming took 5 bases from V and 6 from J, leaving 16 bases between them. Germline V lookup: CDR1 LNHDA, CDR2 SQIVND (reference sequence). The CDR3 protein is CASSEPGDRAEAFF. In DNA form, the CDR3 reads TGTGCCAGTAGTGAACCGGGGGACCGGGCTGAAGCTTTCTTT.

The chain couples TRBV28 to TRBJ1-4, with 9 bases identical to TRBD1. The CDR3 consists of 15 residues. Germline assignment: CDR1 MDHEN and CDR2 SYDVKM. The trim removed 6 bases at V and 5 bases at J, leaving 7 bases unmatched. The CDR3 spells CASRGRDRVNEKLFF. The CDR3, as DNA: TGTGCCAGCAGGGGGAGGGACAGGGTGAATGAAAAACTGTTTTTT. Combining the CDR3 with reference TRBV28 and TRBJ1-4 gives the whole variable domain DVKVTQSSRYLVKRTGEKVFLECVQDMDHENMFWYRQDPGLGLRLIYFSYDVKMKEKGDIPEGYSVSREKKERFSLILESASTNQTSMYLCASRGRDRVNEKLFFGSGTQLSVL.

The CDR3 is CATSDPTSDPQYF. The CDR3 DNA reads TGTGCCACCAGTGACCCCACTAGCGATCCGCAGTATTTT. The chain is built from TRBV24-1 and TRBJ2-3; 7 nucleotides line up with TRBD2. This CDR3 comprises 13 residues. Germline assignment: CDR1 KGHDR and CDR2 SFDVKD. The V gene end was trimmed by 4 bases and the J gene end by 10 bases; junction bases not matched to a gene: 7.

This chain connects TRBV7-2 to TRBJ2-1; weak D call: TRBD1 (5 bases). Per germline, CDR1 SGHTA and CDR2 FQGNSA. The CDR3 loop spans 17 amino acids. The V and J ends lost 4 bases and 0 bases respectively, with 16 bases between them. The CDR3 DNA is TGTGCCAGCAGCTCAGAGCTACAGGAAGGCTCCTACAATGAGCAGTTCTTC. Its protein product is CASSSELQEGSYNEQFF. Full variable domain (rest looked up from reference TRBV7-2 and TRBJ2-1): GAGVSQSPSNKVTEKGKDVELRCDPISGHTALYWYRQSLGQGLEFLIYFQGNSAPDKSGLPSDRFSAERTGGSVSTLTIQRTQQEDSAVYLCASSSELQEGSYNEQFFGPGTRLTVL.

This clone was picked up a small number of times. J is TRBJ1-2 and V is TRBV15, with a possible D match to TRBD1 (5 bases). Germline assignment: CDR1 LNHNV and CDR2 YYDKDF (reference sequence). Trimming took 1 base from V and 4 from J, leaving 16 bases between them. The CDR3 runs 16 residues. The CDR3 region is CATSRARQGIGYGYTF. For the CDR3, the DNA is TGTGCCACCAGCAGAGCTCGGCAGGGCATAGGCTATGGCTACACCTTC.